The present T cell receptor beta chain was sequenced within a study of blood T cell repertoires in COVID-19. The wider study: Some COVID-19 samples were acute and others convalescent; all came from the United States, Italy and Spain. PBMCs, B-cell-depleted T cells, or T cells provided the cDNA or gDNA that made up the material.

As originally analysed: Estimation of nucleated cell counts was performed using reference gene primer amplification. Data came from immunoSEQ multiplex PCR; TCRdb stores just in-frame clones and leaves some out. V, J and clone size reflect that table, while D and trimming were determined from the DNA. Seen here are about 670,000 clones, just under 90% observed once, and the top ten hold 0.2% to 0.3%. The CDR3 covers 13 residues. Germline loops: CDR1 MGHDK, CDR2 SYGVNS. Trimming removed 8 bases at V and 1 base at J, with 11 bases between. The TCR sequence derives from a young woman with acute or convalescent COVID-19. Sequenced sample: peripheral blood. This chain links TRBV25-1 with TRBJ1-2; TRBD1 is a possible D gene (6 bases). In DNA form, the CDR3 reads TGTGCCAGCCTGCGGACAGATAACTATGGCTACACCTTC. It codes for CASLRTDNYGYTF.